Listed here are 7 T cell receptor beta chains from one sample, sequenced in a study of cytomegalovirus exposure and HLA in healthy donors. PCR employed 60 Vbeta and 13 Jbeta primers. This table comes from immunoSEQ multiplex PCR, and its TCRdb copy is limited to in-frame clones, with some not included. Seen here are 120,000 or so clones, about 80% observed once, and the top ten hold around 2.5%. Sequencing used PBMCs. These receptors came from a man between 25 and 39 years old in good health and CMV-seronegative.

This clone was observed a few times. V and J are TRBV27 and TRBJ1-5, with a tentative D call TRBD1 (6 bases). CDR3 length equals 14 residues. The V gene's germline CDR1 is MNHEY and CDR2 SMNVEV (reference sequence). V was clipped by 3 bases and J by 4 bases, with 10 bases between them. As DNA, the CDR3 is TGTGCCAGCAGTTTTTCAGGGGCAAATCAGCCCCAGCATTTT. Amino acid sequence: CASSFSGANQPQHF.

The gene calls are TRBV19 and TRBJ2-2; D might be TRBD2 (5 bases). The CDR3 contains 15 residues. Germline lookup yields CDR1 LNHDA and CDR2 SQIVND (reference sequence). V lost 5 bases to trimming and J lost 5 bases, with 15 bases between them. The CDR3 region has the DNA TGTGCCAGTAGTCTCTTGACACGCGGGACCGGGGAGCTGTTTTTT. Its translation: CASSLLTRGTGELFF.

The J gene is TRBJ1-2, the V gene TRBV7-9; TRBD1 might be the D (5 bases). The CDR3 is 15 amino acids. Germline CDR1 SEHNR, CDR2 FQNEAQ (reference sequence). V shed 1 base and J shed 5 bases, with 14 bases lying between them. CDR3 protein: CASSLGAPDTYGYTF. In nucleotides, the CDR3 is TGTGCCAGCAGCTTAGGGGCGCCGGACACTTATGGCTACACCTTC.

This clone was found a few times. The CDR3 nucleotides are TGTGCCAGCAGCCCAAGTGAACAGCCCAGAAACACTGAAGCTTTCTTT. Translating it yields CASSPSEQPRNTEAFF. V gene TRBV7-8 combines with J gene TRBJ1-1; D is unresolved. V was pared by 5 bases and J by 2 bases, with 18 bases between. CDR1 is SGHVS and CDR2 is FQNEAQ in the germline V gene. The CDR3 sequence is 16 residues long.

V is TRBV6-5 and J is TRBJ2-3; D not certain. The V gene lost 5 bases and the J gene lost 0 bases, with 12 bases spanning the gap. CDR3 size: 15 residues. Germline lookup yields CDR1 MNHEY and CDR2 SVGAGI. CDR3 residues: CASSKTLASTDTQYF. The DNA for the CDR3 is TGTGCCAGCAGTAAAACCCTGGCCAGCACAGATACGCAGTATTTT.

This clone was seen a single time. The CDR3 coding sequence is TGTGCCAGCAGTATCGCCCAAATGCGCGGCTACGAGCAGTACTTC. Its protein product is CASSIAQMRGYEQYF. The J gene is TRBJ2-7, the V gene TRBV6-1; D remains unclear. Trimming left V 5 bases short and J 3 bases short, with 17 bases between. The CDR3 totals 15 residues. CDR1 MNHNS and CDR2 SASEGT come from the germline V gene.

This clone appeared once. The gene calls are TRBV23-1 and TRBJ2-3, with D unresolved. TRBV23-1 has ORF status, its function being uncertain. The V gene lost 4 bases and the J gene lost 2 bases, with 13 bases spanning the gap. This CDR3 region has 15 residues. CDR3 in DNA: TGCGCCAGCAGTCGTTCACAGAGCCCCACAGATACGCAGTATTTT. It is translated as CASSRSQSPTDTQYF.